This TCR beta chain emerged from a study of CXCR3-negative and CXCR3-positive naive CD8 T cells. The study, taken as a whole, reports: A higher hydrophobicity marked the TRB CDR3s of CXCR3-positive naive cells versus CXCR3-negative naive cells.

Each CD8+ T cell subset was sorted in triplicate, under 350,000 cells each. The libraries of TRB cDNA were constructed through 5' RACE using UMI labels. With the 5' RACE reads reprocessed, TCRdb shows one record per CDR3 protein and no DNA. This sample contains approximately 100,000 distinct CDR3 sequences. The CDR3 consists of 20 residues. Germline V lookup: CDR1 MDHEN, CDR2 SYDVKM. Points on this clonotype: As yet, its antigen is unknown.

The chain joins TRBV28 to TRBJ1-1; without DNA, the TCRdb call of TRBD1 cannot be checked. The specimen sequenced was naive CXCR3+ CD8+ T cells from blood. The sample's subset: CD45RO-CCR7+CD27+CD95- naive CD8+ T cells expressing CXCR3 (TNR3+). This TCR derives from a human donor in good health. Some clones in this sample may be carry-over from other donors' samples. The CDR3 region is CASSDQGRDRVWFLDTEAFF.